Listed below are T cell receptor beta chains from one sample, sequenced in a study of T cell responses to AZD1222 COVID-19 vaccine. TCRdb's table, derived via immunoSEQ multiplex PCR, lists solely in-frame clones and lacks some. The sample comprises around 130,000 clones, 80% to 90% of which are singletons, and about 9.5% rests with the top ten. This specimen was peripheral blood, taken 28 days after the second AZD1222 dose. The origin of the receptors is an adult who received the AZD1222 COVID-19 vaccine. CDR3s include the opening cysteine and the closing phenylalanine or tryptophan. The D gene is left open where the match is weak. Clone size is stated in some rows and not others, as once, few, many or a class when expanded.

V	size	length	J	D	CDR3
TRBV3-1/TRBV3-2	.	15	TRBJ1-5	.	CASSQVPGAGQPQHF
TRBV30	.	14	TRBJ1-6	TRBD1	CASLGGLYNSPLHF
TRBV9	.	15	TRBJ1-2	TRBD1	CASSSGQGGNYGYTF
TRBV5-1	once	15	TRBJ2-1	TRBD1	CASIGTGSFYNEQFF
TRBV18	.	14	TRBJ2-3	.	CASSPPPGIETQYF
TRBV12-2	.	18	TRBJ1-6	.	CASRLGGRGQGRNSPLHF
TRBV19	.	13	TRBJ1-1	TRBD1	CASSSDRTTEAFF
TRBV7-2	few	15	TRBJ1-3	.	CASSLDRGSGNTIYF
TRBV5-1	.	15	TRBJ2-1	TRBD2	CASSLVLAEYNEQFF
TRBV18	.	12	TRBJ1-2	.	CASSPVSYGYTF
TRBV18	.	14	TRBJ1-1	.	CAGSPPQPNTEAFF
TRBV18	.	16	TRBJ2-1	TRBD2	CASSARTSGRANEQFF
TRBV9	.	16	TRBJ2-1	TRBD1	CASSVSDRAWGNEQFF
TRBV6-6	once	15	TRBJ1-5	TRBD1	CASSRGTGVGQPQHF
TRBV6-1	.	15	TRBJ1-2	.	CASSERPEGGYGYTF
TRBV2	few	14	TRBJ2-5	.	CASREGLGVETQYF
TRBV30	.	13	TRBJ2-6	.	CAWSRPGANVLTF
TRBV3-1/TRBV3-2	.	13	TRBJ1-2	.	CASSLGRGYGYTF
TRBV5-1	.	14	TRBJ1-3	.	CASSLQGTTNTIYF
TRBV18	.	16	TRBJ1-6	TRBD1	CASSPMGQGNNSPLHF
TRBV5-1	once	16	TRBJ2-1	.	CASSENSGTSYNEQFF
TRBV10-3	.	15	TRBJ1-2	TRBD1	CAILPQGAKDYGYTF
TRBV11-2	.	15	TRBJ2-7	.	CASSLGEGRPYEQYF
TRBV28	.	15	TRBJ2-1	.	CASSPSPSSYNEQFF
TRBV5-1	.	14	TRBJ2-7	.	CASSLAGAGYEQYF
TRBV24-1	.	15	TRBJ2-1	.	CATSDLRDSYNEQFF
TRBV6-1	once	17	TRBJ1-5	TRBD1	CASSESPRQGGGQPQHF
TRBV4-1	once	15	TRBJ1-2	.	CASSQDNSRSGGYTF
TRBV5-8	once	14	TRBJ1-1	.	CASSLGGVGTEAFF
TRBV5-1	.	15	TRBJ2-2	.	CASSRPTSGTGELFF
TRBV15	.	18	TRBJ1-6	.	CATSRGGHWSSYNSPLHF
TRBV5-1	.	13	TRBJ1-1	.	CASSLADSKEAFF
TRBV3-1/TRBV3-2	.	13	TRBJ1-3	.	CASRTTGGNTIYF
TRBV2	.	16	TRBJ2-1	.	CASSDRLGPSYNEQFF
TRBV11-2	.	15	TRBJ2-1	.	CASSSTDPSYNEQFF
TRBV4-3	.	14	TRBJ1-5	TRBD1	CASSQKQGGQPQHF
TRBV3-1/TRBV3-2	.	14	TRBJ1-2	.	CASSQDRGDYGYTF
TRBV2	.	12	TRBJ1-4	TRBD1	CASSDGTETMSF
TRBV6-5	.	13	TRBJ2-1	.	CASSKQGGNEQFF
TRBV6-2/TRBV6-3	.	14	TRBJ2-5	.	CASSYNKGVETQYF
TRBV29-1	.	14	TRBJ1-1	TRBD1	CSVAQGVANTEAFF
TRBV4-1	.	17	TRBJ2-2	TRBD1	CASSQVGTGKNTGELFF
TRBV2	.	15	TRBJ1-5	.	CASSVDGMGNQPQHF
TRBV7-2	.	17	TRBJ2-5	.	CASSAPGWRLRGETQYF
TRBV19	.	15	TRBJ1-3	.	CASSTRPALGNTIYF
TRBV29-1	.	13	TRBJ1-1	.	CSVKFREALGAFF
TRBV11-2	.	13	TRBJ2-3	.	CASSSRVTDTQYF
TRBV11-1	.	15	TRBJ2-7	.	CASSPTGTLYYEQYF
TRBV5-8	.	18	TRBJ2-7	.	CASSLALGGRLSSYEQYF
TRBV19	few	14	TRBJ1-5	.	CASSVLGGDQPQHF
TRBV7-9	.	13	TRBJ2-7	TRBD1	CASSLGTGGRKYF
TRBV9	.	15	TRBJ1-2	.	CASSLSTGVRYGYTF
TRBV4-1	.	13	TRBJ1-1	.	CASSQDPRTEAFF
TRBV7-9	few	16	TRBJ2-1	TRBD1	CASSAQGQGSYNEQFF
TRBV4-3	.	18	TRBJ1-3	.	CASSQDRAGRSSGNTIYF
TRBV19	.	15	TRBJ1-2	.	CASSIQTGVYYGYTF
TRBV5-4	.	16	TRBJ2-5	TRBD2	CASSVGTSGSRETQYF